This TCR beta chain was identified in a study of CD8 T cells in Susac syndrome. Points from the study as a whole: Regarding the TCR sequencing and HLA analysis, the study admitted that a relatively small number of individuals were involved.

For this clonotype: Its target is not known.

V was clipped by 7 bases and J by 7 bases; unmatched bases: 2. The CDR3 runs to 12 residues. When the RNA was reverse transcribed, random hexamers were used with an input of about 0.45 to 1 ug. The CDR3 of TCR beta was amplified by immunoSEQ multiplex PCR across 54 Vbeta and 13 Jbeta. TCRdb re-analysed the immunoSEQ multiplex PCR reads in MiXCR, keeping a single row per CDR3 protein. The data show 150,000 to 200,000 distinct CDR3 sequences, with 92% seen just once and around 0.08% held by the top ten. Blood CD8+ and CD4+ T cells underwent high-throughput TCR beta sequencing. The controls, all healthy donors, were matched for age and sex.

The specimen sequenced was CD4+ T cells from PBMCs. The receptor was derived from a human donor in good health. V and J are TRBV12-3 or TRBV12-4 and TRBJ2-1, with 9 bases aligning to TRBD2. The CDR3 nucleotides are TGTGCCAGCAAAAGCGGGAGGAATGAGCAGTTCTTC. Protein sequence: CASKSGRNEQFF.